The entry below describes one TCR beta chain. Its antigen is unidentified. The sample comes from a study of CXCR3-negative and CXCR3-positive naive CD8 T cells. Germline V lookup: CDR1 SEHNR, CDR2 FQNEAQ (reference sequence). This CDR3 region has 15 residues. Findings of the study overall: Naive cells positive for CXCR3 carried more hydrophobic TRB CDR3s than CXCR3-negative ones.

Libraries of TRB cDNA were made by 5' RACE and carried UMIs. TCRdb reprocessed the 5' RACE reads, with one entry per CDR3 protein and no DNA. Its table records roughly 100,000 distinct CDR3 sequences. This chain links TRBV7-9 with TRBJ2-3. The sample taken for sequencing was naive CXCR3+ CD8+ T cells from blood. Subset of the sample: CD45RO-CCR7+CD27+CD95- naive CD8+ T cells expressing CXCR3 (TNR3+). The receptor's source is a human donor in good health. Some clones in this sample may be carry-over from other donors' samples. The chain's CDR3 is CASSLTHAGTDTQYF.